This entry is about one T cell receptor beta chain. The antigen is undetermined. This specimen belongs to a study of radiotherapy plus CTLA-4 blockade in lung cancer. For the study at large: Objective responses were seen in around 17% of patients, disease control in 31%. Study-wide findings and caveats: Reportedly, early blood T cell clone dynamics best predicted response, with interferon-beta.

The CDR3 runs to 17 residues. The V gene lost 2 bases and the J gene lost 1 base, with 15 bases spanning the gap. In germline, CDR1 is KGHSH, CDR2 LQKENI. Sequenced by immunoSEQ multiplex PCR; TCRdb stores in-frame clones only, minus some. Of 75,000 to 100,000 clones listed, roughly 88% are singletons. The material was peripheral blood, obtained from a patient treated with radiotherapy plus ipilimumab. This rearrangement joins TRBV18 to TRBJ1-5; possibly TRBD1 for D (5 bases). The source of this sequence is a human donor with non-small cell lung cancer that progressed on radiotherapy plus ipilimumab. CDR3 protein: CASSPIPMQGSNQPQHF. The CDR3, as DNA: TGTGCCAGCTCACCAATCCCCATGCAGGGAAGCAATCAGCCCCAGCATTTT.